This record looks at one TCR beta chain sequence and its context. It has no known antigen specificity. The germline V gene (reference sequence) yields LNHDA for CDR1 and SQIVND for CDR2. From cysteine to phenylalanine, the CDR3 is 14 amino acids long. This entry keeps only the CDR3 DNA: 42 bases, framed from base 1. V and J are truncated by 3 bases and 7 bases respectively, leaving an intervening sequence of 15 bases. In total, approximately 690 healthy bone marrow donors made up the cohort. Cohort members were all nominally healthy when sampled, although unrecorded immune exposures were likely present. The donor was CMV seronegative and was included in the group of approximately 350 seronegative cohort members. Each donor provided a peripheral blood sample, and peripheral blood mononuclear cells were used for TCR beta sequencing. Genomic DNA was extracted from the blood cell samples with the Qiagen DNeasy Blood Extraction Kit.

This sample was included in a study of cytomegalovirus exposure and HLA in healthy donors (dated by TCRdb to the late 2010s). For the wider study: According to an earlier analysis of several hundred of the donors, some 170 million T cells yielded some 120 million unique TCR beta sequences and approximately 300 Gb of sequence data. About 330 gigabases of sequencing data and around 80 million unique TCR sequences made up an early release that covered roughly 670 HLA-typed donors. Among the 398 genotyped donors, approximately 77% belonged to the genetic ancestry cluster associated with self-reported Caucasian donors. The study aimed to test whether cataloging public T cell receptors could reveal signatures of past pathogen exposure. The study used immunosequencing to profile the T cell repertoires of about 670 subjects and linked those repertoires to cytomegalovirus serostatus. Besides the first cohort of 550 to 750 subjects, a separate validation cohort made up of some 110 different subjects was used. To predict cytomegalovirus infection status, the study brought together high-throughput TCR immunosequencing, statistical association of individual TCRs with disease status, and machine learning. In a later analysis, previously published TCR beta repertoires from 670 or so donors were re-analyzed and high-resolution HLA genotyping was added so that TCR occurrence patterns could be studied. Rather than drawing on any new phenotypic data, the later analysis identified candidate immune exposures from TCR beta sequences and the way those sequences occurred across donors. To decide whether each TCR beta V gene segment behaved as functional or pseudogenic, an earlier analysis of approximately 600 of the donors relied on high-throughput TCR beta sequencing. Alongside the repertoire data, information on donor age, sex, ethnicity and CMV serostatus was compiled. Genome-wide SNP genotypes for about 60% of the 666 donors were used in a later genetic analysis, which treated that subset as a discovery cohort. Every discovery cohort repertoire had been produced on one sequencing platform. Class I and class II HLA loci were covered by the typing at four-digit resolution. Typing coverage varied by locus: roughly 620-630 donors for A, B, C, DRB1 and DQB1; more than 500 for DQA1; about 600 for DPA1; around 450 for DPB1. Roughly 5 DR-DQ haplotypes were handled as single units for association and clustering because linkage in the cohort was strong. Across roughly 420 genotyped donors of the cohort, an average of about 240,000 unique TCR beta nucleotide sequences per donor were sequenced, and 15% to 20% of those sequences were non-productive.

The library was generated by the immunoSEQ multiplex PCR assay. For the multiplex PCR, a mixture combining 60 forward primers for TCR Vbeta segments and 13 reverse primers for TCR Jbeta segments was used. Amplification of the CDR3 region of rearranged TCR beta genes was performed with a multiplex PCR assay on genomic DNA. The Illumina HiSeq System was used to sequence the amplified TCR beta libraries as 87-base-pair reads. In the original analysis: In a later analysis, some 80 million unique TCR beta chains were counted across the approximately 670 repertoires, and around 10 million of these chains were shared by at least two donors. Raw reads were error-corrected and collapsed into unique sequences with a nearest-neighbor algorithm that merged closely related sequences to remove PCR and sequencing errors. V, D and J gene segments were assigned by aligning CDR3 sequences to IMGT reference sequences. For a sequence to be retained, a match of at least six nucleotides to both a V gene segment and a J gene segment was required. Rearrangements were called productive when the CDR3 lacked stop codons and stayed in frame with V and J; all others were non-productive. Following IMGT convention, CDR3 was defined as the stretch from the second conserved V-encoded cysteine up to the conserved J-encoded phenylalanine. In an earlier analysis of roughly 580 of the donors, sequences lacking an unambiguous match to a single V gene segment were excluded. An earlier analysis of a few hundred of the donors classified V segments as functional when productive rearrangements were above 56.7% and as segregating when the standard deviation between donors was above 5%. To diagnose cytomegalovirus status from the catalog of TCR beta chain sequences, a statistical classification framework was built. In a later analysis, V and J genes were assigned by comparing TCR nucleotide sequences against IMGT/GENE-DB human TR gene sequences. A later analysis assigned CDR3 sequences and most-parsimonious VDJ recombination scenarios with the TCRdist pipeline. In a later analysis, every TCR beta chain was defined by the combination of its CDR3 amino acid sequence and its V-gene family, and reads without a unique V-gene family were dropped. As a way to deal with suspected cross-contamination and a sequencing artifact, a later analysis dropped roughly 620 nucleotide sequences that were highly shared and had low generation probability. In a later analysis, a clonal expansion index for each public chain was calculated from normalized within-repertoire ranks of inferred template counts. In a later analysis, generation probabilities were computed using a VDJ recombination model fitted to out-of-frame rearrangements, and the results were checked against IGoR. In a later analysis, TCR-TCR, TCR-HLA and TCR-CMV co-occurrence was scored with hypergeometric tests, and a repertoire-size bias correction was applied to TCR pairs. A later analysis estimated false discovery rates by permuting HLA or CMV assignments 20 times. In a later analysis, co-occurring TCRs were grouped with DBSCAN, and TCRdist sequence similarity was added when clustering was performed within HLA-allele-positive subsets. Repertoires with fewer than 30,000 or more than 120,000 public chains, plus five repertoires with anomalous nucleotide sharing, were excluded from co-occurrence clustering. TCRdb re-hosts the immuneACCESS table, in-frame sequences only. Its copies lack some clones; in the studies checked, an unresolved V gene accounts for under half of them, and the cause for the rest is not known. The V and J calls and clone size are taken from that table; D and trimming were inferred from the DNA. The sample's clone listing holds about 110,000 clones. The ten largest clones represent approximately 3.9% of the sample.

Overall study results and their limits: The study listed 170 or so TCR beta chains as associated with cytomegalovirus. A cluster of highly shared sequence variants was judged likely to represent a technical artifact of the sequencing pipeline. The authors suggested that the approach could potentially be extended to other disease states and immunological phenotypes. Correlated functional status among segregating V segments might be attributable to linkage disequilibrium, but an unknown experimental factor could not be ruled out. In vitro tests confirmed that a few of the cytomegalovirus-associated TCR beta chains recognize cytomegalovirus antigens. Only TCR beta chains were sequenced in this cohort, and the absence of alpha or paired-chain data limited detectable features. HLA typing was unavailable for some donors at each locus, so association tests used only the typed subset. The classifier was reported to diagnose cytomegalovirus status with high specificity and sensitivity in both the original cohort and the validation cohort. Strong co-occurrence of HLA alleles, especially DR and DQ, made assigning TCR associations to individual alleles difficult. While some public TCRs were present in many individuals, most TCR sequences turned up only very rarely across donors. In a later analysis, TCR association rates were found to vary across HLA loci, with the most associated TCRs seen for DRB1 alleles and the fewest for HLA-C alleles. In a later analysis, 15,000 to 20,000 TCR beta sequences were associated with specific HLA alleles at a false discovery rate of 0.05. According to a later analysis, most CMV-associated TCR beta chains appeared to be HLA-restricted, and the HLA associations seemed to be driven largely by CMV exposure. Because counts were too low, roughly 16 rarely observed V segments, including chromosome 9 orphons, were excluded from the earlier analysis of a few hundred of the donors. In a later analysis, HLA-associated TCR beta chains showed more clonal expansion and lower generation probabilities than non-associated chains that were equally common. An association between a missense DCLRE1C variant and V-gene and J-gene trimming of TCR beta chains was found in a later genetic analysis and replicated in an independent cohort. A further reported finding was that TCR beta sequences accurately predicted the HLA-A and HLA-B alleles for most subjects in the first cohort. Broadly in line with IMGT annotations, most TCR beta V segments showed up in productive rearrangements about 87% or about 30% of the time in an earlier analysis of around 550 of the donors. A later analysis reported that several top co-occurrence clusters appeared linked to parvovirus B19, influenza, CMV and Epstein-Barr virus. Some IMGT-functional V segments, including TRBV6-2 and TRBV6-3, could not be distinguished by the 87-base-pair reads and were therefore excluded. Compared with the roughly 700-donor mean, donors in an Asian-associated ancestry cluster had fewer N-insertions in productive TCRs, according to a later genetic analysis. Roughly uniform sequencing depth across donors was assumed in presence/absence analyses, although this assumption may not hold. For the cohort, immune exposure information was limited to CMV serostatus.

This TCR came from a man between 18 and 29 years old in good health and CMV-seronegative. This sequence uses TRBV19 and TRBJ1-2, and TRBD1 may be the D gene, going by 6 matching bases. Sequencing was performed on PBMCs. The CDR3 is CASSISQGGGGYTF. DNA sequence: TGTGCCAGTAGTATCTCACAGGGAGGGGGTGGCTACACCTTC. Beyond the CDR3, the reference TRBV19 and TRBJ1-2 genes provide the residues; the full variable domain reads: DGGITQSPKYLFRKEGQNVTLSCEQNLNHDAMYWYRQDPGQGLRLIYYSQIVNDFQKGDIAEGYSVSREKKESFPLTVTSAQKNPTAFYLCASSISQGGGGYTFGSGTRLTVV.